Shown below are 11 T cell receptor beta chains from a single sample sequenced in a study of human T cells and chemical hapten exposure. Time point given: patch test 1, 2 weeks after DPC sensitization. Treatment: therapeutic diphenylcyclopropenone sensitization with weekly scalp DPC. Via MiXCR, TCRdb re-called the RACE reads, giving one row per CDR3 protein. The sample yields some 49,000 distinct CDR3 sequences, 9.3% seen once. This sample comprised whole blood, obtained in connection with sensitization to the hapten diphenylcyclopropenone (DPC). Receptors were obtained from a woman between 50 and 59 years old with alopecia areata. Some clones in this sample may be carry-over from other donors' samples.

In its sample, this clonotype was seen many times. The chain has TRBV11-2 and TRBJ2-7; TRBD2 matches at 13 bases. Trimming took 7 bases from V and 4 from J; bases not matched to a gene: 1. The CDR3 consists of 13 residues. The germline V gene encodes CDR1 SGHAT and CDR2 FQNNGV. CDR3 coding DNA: TGTGCCAGCAAACTAGCGGGAGGGTACGAGCAGTACTTC. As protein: CASKLAGGYEQYF.

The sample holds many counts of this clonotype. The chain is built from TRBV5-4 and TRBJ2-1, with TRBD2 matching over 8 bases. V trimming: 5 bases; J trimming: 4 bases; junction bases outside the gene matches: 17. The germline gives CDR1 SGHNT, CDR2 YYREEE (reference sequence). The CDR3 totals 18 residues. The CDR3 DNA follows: TGTGCCAGCAGGCCCCGTTTTGACGGCACTAGCGGTTACAATGAGCAGTTCTTC. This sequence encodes CASRPRFDGTSGYNEQFF.

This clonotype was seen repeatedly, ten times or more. The CDR3 here is CATSTLAGAEQYF. In nucleotides, the CDR3 is TGTGCCACCAGCACTCTAGCGGGAGCCGAGCAGTACTTC. J is TRBJ2-7 and V is TRBV15, with 10 bases that match TRBD2. The V gene end was trimmed by 4 bases and the J gene end by 6 bases; junction bases not matched to a gene: 3. Germline V gene sequence: CDR1 LNHNV, CDR2 YYDKDF (reference sequence). The CDR3 spans 13 residues. Filled out from reference TRBV15 and TRBJ2-7, the complete variable domain reads DAMVIQNPRYQVTQFGKPVTLSCSQTLNHNVMYWYQQKSSQAPKLLFHYYDKDFNNEADTPDNFQSRRPNTSFCFLDIRSPGLGDTAMYLCATSTLAGAEQYFGPGTRLTVT.

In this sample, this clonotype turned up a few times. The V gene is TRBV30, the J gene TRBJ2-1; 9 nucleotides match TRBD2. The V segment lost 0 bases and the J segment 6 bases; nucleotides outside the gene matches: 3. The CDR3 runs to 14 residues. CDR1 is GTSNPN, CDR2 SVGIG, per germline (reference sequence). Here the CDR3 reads CAWSVVREGNEQFF. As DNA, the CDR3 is TGTGCCTGGAGTGTAGTGCGGGAGGGCAATGAGCAGTTCTTC.

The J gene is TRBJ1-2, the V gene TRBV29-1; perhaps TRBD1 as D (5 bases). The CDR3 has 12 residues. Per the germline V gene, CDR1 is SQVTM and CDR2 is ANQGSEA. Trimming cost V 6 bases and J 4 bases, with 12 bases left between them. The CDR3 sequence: CSVFDSSYGYTF. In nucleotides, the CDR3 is TGCAGCGTCTTCGACAGCTCCTATGGCTACACCTTC.

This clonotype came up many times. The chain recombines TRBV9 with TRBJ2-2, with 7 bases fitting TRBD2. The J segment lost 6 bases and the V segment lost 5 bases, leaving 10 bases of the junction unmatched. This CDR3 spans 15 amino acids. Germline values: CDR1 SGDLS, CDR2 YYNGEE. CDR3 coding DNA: TGTGCCAGCAGGCCCTCCGCGGGAGAAGCCGGGGAGCTGTTTTTT. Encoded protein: CASRPSAGEAGELFF.

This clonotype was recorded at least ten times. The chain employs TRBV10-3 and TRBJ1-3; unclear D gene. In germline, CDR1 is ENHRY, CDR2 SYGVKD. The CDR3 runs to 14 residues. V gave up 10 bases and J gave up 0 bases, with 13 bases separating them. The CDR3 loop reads CATEDARSGNTIYF. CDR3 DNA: TGTGCCACTGAGGATGCCCGCTCTGGAAACACCATATATTTT.

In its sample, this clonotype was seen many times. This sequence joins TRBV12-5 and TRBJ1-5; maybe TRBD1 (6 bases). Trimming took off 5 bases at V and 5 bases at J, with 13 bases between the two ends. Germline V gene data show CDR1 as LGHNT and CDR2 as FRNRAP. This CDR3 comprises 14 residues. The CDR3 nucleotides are TGTGCTAGTGGTCACAGGGTACAGGATCAGCCCCAGCATTTT. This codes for CASGHRVQDQPQHF.

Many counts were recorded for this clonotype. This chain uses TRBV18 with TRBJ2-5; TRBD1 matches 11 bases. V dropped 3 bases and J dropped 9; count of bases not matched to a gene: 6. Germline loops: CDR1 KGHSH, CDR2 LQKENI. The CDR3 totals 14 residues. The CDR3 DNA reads TGTGCCAGCTCACCCCGGGACAGGGGGGCGGCCCAGTACTTC. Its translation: CASSPRDRGAAQYF.

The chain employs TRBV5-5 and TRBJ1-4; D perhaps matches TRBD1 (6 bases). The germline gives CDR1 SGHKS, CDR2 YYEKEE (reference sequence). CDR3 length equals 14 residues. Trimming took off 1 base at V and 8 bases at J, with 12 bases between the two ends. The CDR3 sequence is CASSLLAGHEKLFF. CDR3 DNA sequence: TGTGCCAGCAGCTTGCTTGCGGGACACGAAAAACTGTTTTTT.

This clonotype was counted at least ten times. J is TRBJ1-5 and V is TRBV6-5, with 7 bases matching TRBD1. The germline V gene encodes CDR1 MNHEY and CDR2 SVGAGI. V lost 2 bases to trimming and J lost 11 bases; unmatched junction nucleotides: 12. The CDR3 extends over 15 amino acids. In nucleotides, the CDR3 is TGTGCCAGCAGTTACGAGGCGAGTGGCCAGGGGGCCCAGCATTTT. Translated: CASSYEASGQGAQHF.